This T cell receptor beta chain was recorded in a study of Graves' ophthalmopathy and Graves' hyperthyroidism. About the research overall: Researchers classed hyperthyroidism as stable given no ophthalmopathy within 18 months of follow-up.

This clonotype was picked up many times. Certain patients were not enrolled. These were patients with other autoimmune diseases, uncontrolled infections, pregnancy or lactation. The CDR3 totals 15 residues. V gave up 2 bases and J gave up 5 bases; unmatched junction bases: 8. Germline assignment: CDR1 SGHTA and CDR2 FQGNSA. RNA served as the template for amplifying TCR beta CDR3 regions. After a first-round RT-PCR with HTBI primers, a second-round multiplex PCR was run. TCRdb re-derived calls from the multiplex PCR reads in MiXCR, one entry per CDR3 protein. Altogether 900,000 to 1,200,000 distinct CDR3 sequences are present, roughly two fifths being singletons, with the ten largest covering approximately 10%.

This clonotype originated in an adult man with Graves' hyperthyroidism. The sequencing sample was made of peripheral blood or thyroid tissue (not recorded which). J is TRBJ2-7 and V is TRBV7-2, with 8 bases aligning to TRBD2. The CDR3 protein is CASSLSGTSSHEQYF. In DNA, the CDR3 is TGTGCCAGCAGCTTATCCGGGACTAGTAGCCACGAGCAGTACTTC.